The sample holds many counts of the clone carrying this TCR beta chain. V lost 4 bases and J 3 bases, leaving 12 bases between the germline ends. Looked up from germline, CDR1 is KGHDR and CDR2 is SFDVKD. The CDR3 runs 15 residues. The time point is: newly diagnosed GD, antithyroid drugs for less than 3 months. PBMC-extracted RNA yielded the TCR library. This record belongs to a study of regulatory T cells in long-lasting Graves disease. TCR beta libraries were built with iRepertoire HTBI primers and Arm-PCR of CDR3 regions. TCRdb ran MiXCR on the multiplex PCR reads and lists one entry per CDR3 protein. The repertoire holds 500,000 or so distinct CDR3 sequences, with about 14% as singletons. In addition, the sample was reused for a study of T cells in Graves' hyperthyroidism and ophthalmopathy.

The chain couples TRBV24-1 to TRBJ1-5, with D possibly matching TRBD1 (5 bases). The input for sequencing was peripheral blood mononuclear cells (PBMCs), taken at new diagnosis, from a patient treated with antithyroid drugs. This receptor was obtained from a woman in her forties or fifties with Graves disease. The DNA of the CDR3 is TGTGCCACCAGTGACCCAGGGAGTGCCAATCAGCCCCAGCATTTT. Its translation is CATSDPGSANQPQHF.